Sequencing of this TCR beta chain was carried out in a study of blood T cell repertoires in COVID-19. Profiled with immunoSEQ multiplex PCR; TCRdb holds only in-frame clones, not every one. The top ten hold roughly 8.6% of the sample, which has 110,000 or so clones, 75% to 80% seen once. The CDR3 spans 15 residues. Germline CDR1 and CDR2: LNHDA and SQIVND (reference sequence). Between the trimmed V and J ends, which lost 1 base and 4 bases, there was a span of 13 bases. V gene TRBV19 combines with J gene TRBJ1-2; D uncertain. This receptor was identified in a human donor in a cohort sampled during active COVID-19. Specimen: peripheral blood. CDR3 DNA sequence: TGTGCCAGTAGTATAGGTGGGCTGGATGGCTATGGCTACACCTTC. Protein product: CASSIGGLDGYGYTF.